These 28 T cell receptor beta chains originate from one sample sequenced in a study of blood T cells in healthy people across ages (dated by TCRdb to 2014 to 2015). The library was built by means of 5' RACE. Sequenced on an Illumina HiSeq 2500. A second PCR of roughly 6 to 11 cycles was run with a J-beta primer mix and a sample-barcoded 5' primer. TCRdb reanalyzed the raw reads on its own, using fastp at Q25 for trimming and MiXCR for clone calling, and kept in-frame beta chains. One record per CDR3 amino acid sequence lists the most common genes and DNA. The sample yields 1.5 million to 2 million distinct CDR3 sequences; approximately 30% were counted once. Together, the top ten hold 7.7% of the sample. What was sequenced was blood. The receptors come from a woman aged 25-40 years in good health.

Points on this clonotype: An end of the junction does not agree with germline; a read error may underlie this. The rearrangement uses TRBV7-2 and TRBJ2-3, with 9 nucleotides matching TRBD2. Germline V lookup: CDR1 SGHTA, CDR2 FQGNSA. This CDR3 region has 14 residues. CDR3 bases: TGTGTCAGCAGCCCAGGTGGGAGCGGGAGGACGCAGTATTTT. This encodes CVSSPGGSGRTQYF.

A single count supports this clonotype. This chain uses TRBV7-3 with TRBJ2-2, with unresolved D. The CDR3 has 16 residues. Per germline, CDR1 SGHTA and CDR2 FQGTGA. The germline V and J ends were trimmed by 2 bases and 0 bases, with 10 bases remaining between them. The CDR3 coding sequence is TGTGCCAGCAGCTTAGAGGTTCGGGCGAACACCGGGGAGCTGTTTTTT. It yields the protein CASSLEVRANTGELFF.

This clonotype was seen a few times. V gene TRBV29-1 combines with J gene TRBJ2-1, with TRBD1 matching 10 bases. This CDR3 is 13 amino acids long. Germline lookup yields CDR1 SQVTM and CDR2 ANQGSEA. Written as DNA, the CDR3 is TGCGCCGTTTGGGACAGGGGATTCGATGAGCAGTTCTTC. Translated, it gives CAVWDRGFDEQFF.

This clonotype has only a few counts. The CDR3 bases are TGTGCCAGCAGCCCCACTTCTGGACAGGGGGCCTACGAGCAGTACTTC. Its translation: CASSPTSGQGAYEQYF. The chain employs TRBV7-9 and TRBJ2-7; 10 nucleotides match TRBD1. J was trimmed by 2 bases and V by 5 bases; bases with no gene match: 9. The germline gives CDR1 SEHNR, CDR2 FQNEAQ (reference sequence). This CDR3 region has 16 residues.

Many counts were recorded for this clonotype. The CDR3 loop is CASSEGLTQYF. In DNA form, the CDR3 reads TGTGCCAGCAGTGAGGGATTAACCCAGTACTTC. The chain joins TRBV25-1 to TRBJ2-5; D unclear. The CDR3 consists of 11 residues. Trimming removed 3 bases at V and 8 bases at J, with 7 bases between. Germline V gene sequence: CDR1 MGHDK, CDR2 SYGVNS.

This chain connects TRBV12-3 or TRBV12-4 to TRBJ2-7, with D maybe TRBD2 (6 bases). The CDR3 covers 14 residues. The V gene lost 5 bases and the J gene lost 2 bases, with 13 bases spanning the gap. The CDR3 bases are TGTGCCAGCAGTCTCTCCCGGGAGCCCTACGAGCAGTACTTC. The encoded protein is CASSLSREPYEQYF.

CDR3 bases: TGTGCCATCAGTTCCCCCATTATCCCTACAGGGGGGGTCACAGATACGCAGTATTTT. It encodes CAISSPIIPTGGVTDTQYF. The chain has TRBV10-3 and TRBJ2-3; a possible D gene is TRBD1 (8 bases). The germline V gene encodes CDR1 ENHRY and CDR2 SYGVKD. This CDR3 is built from 19 residues. Trimming cost V 5 bases and J 2 bases, with 26 bases left between them.

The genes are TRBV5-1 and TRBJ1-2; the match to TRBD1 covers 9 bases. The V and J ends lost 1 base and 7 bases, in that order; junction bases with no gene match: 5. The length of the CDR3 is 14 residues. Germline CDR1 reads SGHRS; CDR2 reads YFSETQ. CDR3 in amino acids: CASSLRTGDGGYTF. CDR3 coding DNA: TGCGCCAGCAGCTTGAGGACAGGGGACGGTGGCTACACCTTC.

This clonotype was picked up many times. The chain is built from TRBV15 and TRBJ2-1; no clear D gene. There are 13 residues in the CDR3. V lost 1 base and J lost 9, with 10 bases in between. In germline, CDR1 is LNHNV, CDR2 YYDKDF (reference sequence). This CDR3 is CATSRALMGEQFF. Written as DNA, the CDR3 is TGTGCCACCAGCAGAGCACTAATGGGTGAGCAGTTCTTC.

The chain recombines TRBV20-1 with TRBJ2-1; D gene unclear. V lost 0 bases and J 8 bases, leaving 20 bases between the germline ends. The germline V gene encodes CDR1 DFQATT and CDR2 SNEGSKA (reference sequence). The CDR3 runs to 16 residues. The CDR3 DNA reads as TGCAGTGCTAGAGATCTAAACTTTTCGATTTTATATGAGCAGTTCTTC. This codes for CSARDLNFSILYEQFF.

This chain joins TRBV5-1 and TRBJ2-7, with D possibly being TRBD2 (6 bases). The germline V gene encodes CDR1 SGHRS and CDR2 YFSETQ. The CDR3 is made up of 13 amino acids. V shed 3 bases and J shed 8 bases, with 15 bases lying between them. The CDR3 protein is CASSSGLYNKQYF. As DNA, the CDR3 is TGCGCCAGCAGCTCGGGACTTTACAATAAGCAGTACTTC.

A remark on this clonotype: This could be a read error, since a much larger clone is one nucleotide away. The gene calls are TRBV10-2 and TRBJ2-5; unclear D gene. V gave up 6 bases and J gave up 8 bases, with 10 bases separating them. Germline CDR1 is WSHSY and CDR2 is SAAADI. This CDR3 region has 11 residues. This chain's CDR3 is CASRAFETQYF. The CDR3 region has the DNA TGCGCCAGCAGGGCTTTTGAAACCCAGTACTTC.

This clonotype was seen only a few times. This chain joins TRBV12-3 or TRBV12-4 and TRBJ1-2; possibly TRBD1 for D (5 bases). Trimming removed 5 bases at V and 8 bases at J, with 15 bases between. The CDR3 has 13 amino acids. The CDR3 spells CASSVTQGTGYTF. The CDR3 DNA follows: TGTGCCAGCAGTGTCACGCAGGGTACGGGCTACACCTTC.

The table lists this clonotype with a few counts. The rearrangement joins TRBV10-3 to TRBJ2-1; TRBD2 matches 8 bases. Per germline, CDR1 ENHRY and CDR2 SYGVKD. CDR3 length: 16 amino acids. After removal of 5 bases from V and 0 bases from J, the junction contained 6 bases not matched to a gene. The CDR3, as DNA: TGTGCCATCAGTACCAGAGCGGGAGACTCCTACAATGAGCAGTTCTTC. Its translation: CAISTRAGDSYNEQFF.

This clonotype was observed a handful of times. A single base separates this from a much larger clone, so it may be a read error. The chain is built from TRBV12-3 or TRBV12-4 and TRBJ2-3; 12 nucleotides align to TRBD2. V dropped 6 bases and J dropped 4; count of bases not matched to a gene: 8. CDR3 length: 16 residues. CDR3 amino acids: CASSATSGSSADTQYF. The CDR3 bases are TGTGCCAGCAGCGCGACTAGCGGGAGTAGCGCAGATACGCAGTATTTT.

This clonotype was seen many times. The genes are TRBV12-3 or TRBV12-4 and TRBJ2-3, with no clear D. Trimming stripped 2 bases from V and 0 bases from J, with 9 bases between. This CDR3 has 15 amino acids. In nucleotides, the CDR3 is TGTGCCAGCAGTTTAAGGCTTACTAGCACAGATACGCAGTATTTT. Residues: CASSLRLTSTDTQYF.

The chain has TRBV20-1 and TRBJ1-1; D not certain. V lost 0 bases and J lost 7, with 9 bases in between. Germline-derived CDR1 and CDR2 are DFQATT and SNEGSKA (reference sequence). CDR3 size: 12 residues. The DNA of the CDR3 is TGCAGTGCTAGAGACCCCCCAATTGAAGCTTTCTTT. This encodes CSARDPPIEAFF.

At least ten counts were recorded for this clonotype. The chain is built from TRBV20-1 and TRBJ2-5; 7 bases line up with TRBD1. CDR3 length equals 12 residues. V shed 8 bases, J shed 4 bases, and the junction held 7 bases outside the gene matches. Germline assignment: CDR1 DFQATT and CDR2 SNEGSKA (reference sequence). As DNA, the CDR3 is TGCAGTTACAGGGGAATAGGAGAGACCCAGTACTTC. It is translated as CSYRGIGETQYF.

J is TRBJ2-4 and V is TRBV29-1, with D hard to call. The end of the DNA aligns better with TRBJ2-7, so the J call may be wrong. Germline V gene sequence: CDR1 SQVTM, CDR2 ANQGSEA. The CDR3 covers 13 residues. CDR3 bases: TGCAGCGTTGAAGGCAGCCTCCCCTACGAGCAGTACTTC. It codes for CSVEGSLPYEQYF.

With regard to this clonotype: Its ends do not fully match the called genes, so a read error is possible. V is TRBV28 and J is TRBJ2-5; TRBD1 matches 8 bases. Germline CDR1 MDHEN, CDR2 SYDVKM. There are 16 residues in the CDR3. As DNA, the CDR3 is TGTACCAGCAGTTTATCCAGGACAGGGAGCCAAGAGACCCAGTACTTC. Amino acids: CTSSLSRTGSQETQYF.

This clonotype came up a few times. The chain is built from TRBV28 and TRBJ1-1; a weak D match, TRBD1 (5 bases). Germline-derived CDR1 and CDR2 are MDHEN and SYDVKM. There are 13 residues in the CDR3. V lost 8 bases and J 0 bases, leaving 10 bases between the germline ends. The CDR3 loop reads CASGGTVNTEAFF. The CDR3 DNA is TGTGCCAGCGGGGGGACGGTGAACACTGAAGCTTTCTTT. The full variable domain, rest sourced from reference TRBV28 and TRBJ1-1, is DVKVTQSSRYLVKRTGEKVFLECVQDMDHENMFWYRQDPGLGLRLIYFSYDVKMKEKGDIPEGYSVSREKKERFSLILESASTNQTSMYLCASGGTVNTEAFFGQGTRLTVV.

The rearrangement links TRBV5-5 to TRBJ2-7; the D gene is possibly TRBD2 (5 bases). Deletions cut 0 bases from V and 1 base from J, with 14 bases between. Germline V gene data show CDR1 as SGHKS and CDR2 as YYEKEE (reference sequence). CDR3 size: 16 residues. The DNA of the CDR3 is TGTGCCAGCAGCTTGGTGATGGGGAGTGGGTCCTACGAGCAGTACTTC. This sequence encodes CASSLVMGSGSYEQYF.

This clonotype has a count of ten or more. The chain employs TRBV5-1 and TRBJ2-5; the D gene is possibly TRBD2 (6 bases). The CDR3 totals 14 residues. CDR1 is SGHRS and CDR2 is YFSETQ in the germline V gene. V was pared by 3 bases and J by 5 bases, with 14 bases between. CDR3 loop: CASSWRLVSETQYF. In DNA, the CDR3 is TGCGCCAGCAGCTGGAGACTAGTGTCTGAGACCCAGTACTTC.

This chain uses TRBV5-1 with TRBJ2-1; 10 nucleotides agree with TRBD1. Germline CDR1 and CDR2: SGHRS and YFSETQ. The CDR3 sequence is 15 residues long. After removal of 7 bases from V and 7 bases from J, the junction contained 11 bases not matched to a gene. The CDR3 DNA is TGCGCCAGCGCGGCCAGGGACAGGGGAACGAATGAGCAGTTCTTC. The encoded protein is CASAARDRGTNEQFF.

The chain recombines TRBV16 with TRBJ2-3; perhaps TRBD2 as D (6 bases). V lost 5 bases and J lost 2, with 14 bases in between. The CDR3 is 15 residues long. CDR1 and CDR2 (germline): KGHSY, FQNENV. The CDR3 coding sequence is TGTGCCAGCAGCAGGGGCAGCGGGTTCACAGATACGCAGTATTTT. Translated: CASSRGSGFTDTQYF. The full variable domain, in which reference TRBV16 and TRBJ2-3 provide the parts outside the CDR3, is GEEVAQTPKHLVRGEGQKAKLYCAPIKGHSYVFWYQQVLKNEFKFLISFQNENVFDETGMPKERFSAKCLPNSPCSLEIQATKLEDSAVYFCASSRGSGFTDTQYFGPGTRLTVL.

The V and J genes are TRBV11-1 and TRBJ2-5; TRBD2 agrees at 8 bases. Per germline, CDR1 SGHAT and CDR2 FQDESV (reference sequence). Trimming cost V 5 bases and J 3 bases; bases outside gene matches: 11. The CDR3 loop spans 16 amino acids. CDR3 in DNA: TGTGCCAGCAGCCCCCGAAGAGTAGCGGGGAAAGAGACCCAGTACTTC. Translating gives CASSPRRVAGKETQYF.

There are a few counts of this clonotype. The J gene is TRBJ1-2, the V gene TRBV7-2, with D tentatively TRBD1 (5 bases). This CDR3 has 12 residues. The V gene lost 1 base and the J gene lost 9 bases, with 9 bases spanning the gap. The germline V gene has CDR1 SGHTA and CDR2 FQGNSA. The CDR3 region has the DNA TGTGCCAGCAGCTTAGGGGGACGCCGCTACACCTTC. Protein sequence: CASSLGGRRYTF. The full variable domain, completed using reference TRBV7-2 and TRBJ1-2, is GAGVSQSPSNKVTEKGKDVELRCDPISGHTALYWYRQSLGQGLEFLIYFQGNSAPDKSGLPSDRFSAERTGGSVSTLTIQRTQQEDSAVYLCASSLGGRRYTFGSGTRLTVV.

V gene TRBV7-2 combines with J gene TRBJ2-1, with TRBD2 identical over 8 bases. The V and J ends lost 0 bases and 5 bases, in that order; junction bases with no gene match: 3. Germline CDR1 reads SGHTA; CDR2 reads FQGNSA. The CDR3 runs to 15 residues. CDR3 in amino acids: CASSLASGTNNEQFF. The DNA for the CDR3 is TGTGCCAGCAGCTTAGCTAGCGGGACAAACAATGAGCAGTTCTTC.